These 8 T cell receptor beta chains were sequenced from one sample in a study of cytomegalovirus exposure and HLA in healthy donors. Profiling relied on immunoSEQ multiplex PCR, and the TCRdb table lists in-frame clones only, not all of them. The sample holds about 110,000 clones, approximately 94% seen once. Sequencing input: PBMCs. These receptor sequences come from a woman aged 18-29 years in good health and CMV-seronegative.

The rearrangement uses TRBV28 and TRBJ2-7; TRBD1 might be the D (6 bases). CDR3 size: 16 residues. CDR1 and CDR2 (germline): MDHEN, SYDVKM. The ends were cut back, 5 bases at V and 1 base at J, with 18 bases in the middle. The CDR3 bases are TGTGCCAGCAGTCCCCCTGGCAGGGGCCCATCCTACGAGCAGTACTTC. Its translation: CASSPPGRGPSYEQYF.

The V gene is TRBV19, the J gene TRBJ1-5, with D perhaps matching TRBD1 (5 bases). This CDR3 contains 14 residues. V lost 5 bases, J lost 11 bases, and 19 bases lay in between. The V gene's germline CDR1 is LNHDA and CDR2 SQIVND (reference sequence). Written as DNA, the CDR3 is TGTGCCAGTAGTGTATCGGGGGTCAAGGGTTCCCAGCATTTT. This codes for CASSVSGVKGSQHF.

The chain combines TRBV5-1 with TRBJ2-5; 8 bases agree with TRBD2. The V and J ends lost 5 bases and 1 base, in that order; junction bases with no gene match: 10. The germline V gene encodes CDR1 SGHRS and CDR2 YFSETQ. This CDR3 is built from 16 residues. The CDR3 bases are TGCGCCAGCAGGGGTACTACTAGCGGCCCCCAAGAGACCCAGTACTTC. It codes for CASRGTTSGPQETQYF.

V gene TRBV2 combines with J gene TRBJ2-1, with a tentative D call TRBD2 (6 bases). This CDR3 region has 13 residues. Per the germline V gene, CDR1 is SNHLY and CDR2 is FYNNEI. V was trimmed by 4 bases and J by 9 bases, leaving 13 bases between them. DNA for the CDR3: TGTGCCAGCAGTGCCATGGAGGGTTTTGAGCAGTTCTTC. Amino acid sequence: CASSAMEGFEQFF.

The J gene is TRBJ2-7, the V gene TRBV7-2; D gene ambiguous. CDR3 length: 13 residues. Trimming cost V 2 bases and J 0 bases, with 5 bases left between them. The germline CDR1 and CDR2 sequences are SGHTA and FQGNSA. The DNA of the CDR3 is TGTGCCAGCAGCTTATACAACTCCTACGAGCAGTACTTC. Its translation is CASSLYNSYEQYF.

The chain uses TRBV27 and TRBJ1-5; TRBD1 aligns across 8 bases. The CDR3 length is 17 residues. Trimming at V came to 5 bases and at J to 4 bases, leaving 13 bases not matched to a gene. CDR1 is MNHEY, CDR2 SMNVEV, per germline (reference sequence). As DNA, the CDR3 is TGTGCCAGCAGTCCCAATGGACAGGGTATTGGTAATCAGCCCCAGCATTTT. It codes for CASSPNGQGIGNQPQHF.

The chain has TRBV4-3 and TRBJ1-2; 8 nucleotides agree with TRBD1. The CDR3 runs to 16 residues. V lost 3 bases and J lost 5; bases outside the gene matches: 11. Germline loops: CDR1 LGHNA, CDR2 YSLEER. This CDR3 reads CASSQEKTQGVYGYTF. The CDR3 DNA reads TGCGCCAGCAGCCAGGAAAAAACACAGGGGGTATATGGCTACACCTTC.

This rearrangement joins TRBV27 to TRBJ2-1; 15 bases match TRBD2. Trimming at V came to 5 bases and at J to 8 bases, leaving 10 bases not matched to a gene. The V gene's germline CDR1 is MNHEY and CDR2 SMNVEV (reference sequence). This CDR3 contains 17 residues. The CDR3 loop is CASSLRTSGGASHEQFF. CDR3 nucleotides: TGTGCCAGCAGTCTCCGGACTAGCGGGGGGGCCTCACATGAGCAGTTCTTC.